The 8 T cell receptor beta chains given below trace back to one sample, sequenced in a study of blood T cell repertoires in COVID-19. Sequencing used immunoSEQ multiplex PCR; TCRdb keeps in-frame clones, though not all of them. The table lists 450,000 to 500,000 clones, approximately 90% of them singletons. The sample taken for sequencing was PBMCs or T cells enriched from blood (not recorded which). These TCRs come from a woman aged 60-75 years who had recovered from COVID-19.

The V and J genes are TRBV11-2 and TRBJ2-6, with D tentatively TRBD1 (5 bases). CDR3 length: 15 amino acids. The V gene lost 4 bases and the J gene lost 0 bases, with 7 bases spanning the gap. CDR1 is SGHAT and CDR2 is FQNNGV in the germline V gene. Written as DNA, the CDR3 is TGTGCCAGCAGCTCAGGGCGCTCTGGGGCCAACGTCCTGACTTTC. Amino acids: CASSSGRSGANVLTF.

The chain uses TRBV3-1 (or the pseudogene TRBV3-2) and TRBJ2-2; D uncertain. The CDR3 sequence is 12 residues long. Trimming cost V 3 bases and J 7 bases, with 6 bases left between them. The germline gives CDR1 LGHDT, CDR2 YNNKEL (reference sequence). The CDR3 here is CASSHGVGELFF. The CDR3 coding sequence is TGTGCCAGCAGCCACGGAGTCGGGGAGCTGTTTTTT.

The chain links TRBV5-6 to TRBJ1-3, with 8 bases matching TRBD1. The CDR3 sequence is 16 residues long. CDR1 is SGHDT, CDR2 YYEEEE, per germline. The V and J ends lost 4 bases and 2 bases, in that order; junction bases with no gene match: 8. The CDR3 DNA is TGTGCCAGCAGCATCCTACAGGGGGAAGCTGGAAACACCATATATTTT. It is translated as CASSILQGEAGNTIYF.

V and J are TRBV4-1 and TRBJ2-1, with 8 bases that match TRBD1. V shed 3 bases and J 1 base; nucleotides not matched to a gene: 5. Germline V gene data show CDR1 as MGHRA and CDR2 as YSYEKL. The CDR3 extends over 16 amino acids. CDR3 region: CASSHLGQVSYNEQFF. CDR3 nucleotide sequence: TGCGCCAGCAGCCACTTGGGACAGGTATCCTACAATGAGCAGTTCTTC.

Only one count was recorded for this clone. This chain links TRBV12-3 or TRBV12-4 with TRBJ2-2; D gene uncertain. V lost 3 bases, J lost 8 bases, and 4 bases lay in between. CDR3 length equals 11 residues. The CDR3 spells CASSLSGELFF. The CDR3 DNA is TGTGCCAGCAGTTTGTCAGGGGAGCTGTTTTTT.

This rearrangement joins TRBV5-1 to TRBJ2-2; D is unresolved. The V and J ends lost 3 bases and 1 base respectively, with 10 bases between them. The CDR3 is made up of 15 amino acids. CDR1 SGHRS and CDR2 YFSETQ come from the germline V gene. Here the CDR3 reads CASSYSRMNTGELFF. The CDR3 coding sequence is TGCGCCAGCAGCTACTCAAGAATGAACACCGGGGAGCTGTTTTTT.

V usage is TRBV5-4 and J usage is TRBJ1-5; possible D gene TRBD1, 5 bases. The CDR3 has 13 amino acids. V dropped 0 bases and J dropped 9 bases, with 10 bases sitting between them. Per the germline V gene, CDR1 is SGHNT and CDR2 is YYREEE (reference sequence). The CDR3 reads CASSLEAGGPQHF. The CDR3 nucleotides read TGTGCCAGCAGCTTGGAAGCGGGGGGGCCCCAGCATTTT.

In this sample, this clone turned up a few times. The CDR3 here is CSVQPGTENEKLFF. The CDR3 DNA follows: TGCAGCGTTCAGCCCGGGACAGAGAATGAAAAACTGTTTTTT. The chain links TRBV29-1 to TRBJ1-4; 7 bases are a match to TRBD1. V lost 5 bases, J lost 5 bases, and 8 bases stayed unmatched. Germline V gives CDR1 SQVTM, CDR2 ANQGSEA. The CDR3 is made up of 14 amino acids.